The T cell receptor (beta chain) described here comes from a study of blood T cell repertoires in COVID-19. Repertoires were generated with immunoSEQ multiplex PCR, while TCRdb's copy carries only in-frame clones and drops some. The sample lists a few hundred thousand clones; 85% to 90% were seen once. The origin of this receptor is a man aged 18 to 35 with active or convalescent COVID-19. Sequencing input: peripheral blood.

CDR3 DNA sequence: TGCAGCGTCGGGGGTCGTCTAACACCGGTATACAATGAGCAGTTCTTC. This gives the protein CSVGGRLTPVYNEQFF. The V call is TRBV29-1, the J call TRBJ2-1; tentative D call: TRBD2 (6 bases). V shed 6 bases and J shed 4 bases, with 22 bases lying between them. Germline V gene data show CDR1 as SQVTM and CDR2 as ANQGSEA. The CDR3 is made up of 16 amino acids.